This T cell receptor (beta chain) was recovered during a study of T cells in Graves' hyperthyroidism and ophthalmopathy. Absent ophthalmopathy progression within 18 months defined stable Graves' hyperthyroidism. The CDR3 covers 17 residues. V lost 0 bases, J lost 1 base, and 19 bases lay in between. The germline V gene encodes CDR1 GTSNPN and CDR2 SVGIG (reference sequence). This clonotype turned up a few times. Using RNA transcripts as the source, TCR beta CDR3 regions were amplified. The study used the HTBI primer set for a first-round RT-PCR of the TCR CDR3. TCRdb re-analysed the multiplex PCR reads in MiXCR, keeping a single row per CDR3 protein. Of 380,000 or so distinct CDR3 sequences listed, more than 11% are singletons.

Sequencing was carried out using blood. The gene calls are TRBV30 and TRBJ2-7, with D unresolved. The receptor was derived from a woman in her thirties with Graves' hyperthyroidism. CDR3 bases: TGTGCCTGGAGTGTAGGCTCTACGGCCTCCTGGTCCTACGAGCAGTACTTC. Translated, it gives CAWSVGSTASWSYEQYF.